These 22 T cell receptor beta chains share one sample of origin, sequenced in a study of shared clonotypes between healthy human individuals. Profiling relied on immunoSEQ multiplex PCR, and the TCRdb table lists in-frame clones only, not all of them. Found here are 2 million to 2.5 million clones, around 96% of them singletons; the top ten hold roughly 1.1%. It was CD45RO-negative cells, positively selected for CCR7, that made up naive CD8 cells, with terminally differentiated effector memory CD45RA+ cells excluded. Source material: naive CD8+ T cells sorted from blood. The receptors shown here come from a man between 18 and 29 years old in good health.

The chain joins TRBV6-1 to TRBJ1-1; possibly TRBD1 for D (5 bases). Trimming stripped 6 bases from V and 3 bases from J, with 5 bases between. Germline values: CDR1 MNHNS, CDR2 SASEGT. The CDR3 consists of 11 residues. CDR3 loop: CASRTDTEAFF. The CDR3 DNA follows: TGTGCCAGCAGGACAGACACTGAAGCTTTCTTT.

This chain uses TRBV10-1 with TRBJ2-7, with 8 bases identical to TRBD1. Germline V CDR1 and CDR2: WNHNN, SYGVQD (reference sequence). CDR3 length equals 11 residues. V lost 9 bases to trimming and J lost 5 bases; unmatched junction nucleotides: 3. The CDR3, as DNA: TGCGCCAGGACAGGGGAGGACGAGCAGTACTTC. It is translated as CARTGEDEQYF.

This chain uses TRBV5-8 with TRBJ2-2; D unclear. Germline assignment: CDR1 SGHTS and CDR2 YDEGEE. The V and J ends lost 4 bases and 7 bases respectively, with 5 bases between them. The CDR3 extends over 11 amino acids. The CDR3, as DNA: TGTGCCAGCAGCATCGTCGGGGAGCTGTTTTTT. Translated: CASSIVGELFF.

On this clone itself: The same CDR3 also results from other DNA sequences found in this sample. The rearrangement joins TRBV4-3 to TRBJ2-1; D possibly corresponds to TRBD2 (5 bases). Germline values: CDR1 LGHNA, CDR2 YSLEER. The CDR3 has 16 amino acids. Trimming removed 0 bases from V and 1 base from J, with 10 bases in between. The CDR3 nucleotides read TGCGCCAGCAGCCAAGATATGGGCGGGTCCTACAATGAGCAGTTCTTC. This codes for CASSQDMGGSYNEQFF.

The CDR3 sequence is CSVEDYDSTEAFF. The CDR3 DNA is TGCAGCGTTGAAGATTACGACAGCACTGAAGCTTTCTTT. This rearrangement joins TRBV29-1 to TRBJ1-1, with D maybe TRBD1 (5 bases). Germline loops: CDR1 SQVTM, CDR2 ANQGSEA. CDR3 size: 13 residues. Trimming took off 0 bases at V and 4 bases at J, with 9 bases between the two ends.

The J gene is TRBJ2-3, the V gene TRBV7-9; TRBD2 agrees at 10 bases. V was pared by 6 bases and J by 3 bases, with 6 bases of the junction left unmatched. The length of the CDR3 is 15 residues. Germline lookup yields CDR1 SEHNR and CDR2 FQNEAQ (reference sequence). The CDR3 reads CASSIYSGRTDTQYF. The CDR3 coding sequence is TGTGCCAGCAGTATATATAGCGGGAGGACAGATACGCAGTATTTT.

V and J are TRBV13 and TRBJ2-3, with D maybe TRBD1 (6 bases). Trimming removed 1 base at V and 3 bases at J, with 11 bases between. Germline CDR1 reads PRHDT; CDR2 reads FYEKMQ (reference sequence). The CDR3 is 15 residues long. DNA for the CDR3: TGTGCCAGCAGCTTAGAAAGCGGACAGACAGATACGCAGTATTTT. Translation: CASSLESGQTDTQYF.

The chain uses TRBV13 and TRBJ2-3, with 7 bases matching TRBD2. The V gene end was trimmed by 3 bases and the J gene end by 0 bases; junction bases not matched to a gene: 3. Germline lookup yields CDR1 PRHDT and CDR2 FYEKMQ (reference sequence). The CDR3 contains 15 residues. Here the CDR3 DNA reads TGTGCCAGCAGCTTGACTAGCTCTAGCACAGATACGCAGTATTTT. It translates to CASSLTSSSTDTQYF.

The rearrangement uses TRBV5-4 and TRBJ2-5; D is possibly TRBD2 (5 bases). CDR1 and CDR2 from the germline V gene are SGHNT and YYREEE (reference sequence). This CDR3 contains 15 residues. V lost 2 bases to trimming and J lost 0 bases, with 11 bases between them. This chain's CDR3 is CASSFPLENQETQYF. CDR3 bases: TGTGCCAGCAGCTTTCCACTAGAGAACCAAGAGACCCAGTACTTC.

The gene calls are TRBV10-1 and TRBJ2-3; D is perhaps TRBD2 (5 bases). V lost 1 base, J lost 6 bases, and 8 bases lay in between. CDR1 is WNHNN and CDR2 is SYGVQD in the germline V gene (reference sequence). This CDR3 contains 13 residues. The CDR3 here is CASSELERDTQYF. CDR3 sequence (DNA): TGCGCCAGCAGTGAGTTGGAGCGGGATACGCAGTATTTT.

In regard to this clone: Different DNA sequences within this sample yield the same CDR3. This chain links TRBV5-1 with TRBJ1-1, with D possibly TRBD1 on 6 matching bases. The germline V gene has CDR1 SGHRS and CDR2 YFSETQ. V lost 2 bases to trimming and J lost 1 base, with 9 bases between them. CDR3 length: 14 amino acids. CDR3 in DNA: TGCGCCAGCAGCTTCAGAGGGGGGAACACTGAAGCTTTCTTT. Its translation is CASSFRGGNTEAFF.

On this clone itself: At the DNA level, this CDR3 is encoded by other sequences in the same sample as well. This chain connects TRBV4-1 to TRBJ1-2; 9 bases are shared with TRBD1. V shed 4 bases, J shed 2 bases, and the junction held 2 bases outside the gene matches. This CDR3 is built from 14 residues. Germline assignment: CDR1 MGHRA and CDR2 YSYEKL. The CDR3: CASSPGQGNYGYTF. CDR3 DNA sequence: TGCGCCAGCAGCCCGGGACAGGGAAACTATGGCTACACCTTC.

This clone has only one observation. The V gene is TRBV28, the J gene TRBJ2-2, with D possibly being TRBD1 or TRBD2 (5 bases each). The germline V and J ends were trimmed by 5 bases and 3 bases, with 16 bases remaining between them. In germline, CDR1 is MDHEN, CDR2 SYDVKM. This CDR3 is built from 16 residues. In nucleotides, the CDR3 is TGTGCCAGCAGTATACCCGGGACCCCGTACACCGGGGAGCTGTTTTTT. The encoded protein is CASSIPGTPYTGELFF.

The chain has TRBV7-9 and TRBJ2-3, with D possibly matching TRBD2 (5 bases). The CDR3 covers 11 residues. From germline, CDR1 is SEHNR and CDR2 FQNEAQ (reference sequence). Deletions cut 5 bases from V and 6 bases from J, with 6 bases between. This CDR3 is CASSRDDTQYF. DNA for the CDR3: TGTGCCAGCAGCCGGGATGATACGCAGTATTTT. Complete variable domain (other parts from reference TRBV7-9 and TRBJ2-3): DTGVSQNPRHKITKRGQNVTFRCDPISEHNRLYWYRQTLGQGPEFLTYFQNEAQLEKSRLLSDRFSAERPKGSFSTLEIQRTEQGDSAMYLCASSRDDTQYFGPGTRLTVL.

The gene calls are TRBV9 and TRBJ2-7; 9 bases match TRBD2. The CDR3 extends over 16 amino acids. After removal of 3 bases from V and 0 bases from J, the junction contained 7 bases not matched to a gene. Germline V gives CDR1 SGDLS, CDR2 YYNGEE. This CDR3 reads CASSAIAGASSYEQYF. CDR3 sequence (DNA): TGTGCCAGCAGCGCCATAGCGGGGGCAAGCTCCTACGAGCAGTACTTC.

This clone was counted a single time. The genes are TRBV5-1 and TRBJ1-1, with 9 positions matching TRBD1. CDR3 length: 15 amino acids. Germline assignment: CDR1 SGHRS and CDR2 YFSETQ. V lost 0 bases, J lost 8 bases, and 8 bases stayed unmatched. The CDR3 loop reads CASSLVPGTGTEAFF. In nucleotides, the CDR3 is TGCGCCAGCAGCTTGGTGCCCGGGACAGGGACCGAAGCTTTCTTT.

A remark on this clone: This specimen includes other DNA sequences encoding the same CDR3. CDR3 DNA sequence: TGTGCCAGCAGTTACGGTCAGGGGGGCGAGCAGTACTTC. Protein sequence: CASSYGQGGEQYF. The chain combines TRBV6-5 with TRBJ2-7, with a weak D call TRBD1 (7 bases). Trimming removed 2 bases from V and 6 bases from J, with 11 bases in between. Per the germline V gene, CDR1 is MNHEY and CDR2 is SVGAGI. The CDR3 sequence is 13 residues long.

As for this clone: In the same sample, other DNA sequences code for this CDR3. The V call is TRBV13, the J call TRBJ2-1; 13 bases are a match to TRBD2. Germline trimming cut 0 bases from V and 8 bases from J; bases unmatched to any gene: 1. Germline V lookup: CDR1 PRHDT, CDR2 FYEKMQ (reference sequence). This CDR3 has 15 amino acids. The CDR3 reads CASSLGLAGGDEQFF. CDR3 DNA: TGTGCCAGCAGCTTAGGACTAGCGGGAGGGGATGAGCAGTTCTTC.

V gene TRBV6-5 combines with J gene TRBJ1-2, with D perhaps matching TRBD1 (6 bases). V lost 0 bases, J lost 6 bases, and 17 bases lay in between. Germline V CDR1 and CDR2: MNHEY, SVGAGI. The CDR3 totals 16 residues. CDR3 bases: TGTGCCAGCAGTTACTCAAGGGTTGGGGGCACTGATGGCTACACCTTC. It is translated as CASSYSRVGGTDGYTF.

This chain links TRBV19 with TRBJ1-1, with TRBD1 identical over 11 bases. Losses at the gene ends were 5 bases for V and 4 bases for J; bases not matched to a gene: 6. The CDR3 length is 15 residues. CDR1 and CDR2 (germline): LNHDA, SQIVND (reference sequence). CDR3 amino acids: CASSLGQGGSTEAFF. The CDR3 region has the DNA TGTGCCAGTAGTCTGGGACAGGGGGGATCCACTGAAGCTTTCTTT.

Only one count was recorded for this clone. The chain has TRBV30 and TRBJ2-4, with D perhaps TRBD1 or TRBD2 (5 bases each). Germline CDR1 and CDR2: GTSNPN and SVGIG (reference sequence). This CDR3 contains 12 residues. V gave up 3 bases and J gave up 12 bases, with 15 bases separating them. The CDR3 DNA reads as TGTGCCTGGAGCCACCGGGGCCCGGATCAGTACTTC. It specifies CAWSHRGPDQYF.

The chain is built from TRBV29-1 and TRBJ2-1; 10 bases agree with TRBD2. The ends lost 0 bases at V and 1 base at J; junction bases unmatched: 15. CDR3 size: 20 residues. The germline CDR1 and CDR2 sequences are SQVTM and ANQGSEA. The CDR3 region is CSVEDGGLAESEGSYNEQFF. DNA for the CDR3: TGCAGCGTTGAAGATGGTGGACTAGCGGAGTCCGAGGGGTCCTACAATGAGCAGTTCTTC.